Presented here are 10 T cell receptor beta chains from one specimen sequenced in a study of T cells in Graves' hyperthyroidism and ophthalmopathy. It was RNA transcripts that yielded the amplified TCR beta CDR3 regions. Using the HTBI primer set, a first-round RT-PCR was run on the TCR CDR3. From the multiplex PCR reads, TCRdb called clonotypes with MiXCR, one entry per CDR3 protein. The sample has about 540,000 distinct CDR3 sequences, more than 45% seen once. The sequenced sample consisted of peripheral blood or thyroid tissue (not recorded which). The receptor source for this set is a woman aged 18-29 years with Graves' hyperthyroidism.

The rearrangement joins TRBV6-6 to TRBJ2-7; D is possibly TRBD2 (6 bases). This CDR3 has 16 residues. V was clipped by 5 bases and J by 7 bases, with 24 bases between them. Germline V lookup: CDR1 MNHNY, CDR2 SVGAGI (reference sequence). Here the CDR3 reads CASSHTSPGERGEQYF. For the CDR3, the DNA is TGTGCCAGCAGTCACACCTCACCGGGAGAACGGGGAGAGCAGTACTTC.

In this sample, this clonotype turned up many times. The rearrangement links TRBV2 to TRBJ2-5; D is uncertain. The CDR3 loop spans 12 amino acids. Trimming pared 6 bases from V and 4 bases from J, leaving 9 bases between. Germline V gene data show CDR1 as SNHLY and CDR2 as FYNNEI. The CDR3 nucleotides are TGTGCCAGCAGGTTAGAAGGAGAGACCCAGTACTTC. It yields the protein CASRLEGETQYF.

This chain joins TRBV5-6 and TRBJ2-3, with 7 bases identical to TRBD2. The CDR3 has 17 amino acids. Trimming removed 0 bases from V and 5 bases from J; junction bases left unmatched: 12. Germline CDR1 SGHDT, CDR2 YYEEEE. In nucleotides, the CDR3 is TGTGCCAGCAGCTTGGTAGTCGCGGGAGTATGGGTAGATACGCAGTATTTT. It yields the protein CASSLVVAGVWVDTQYF.

This clonotype was counted ten times or more. V is TRBV25-1 and J is TRBJ1-6; perhaps TRBD1 as D (5 bases). The CDR3 consists of 14 residues. The V end lost 5 bases, the J end lost 9 bases, and 14 bases lay between the germline ends. Germline V lookup: CDR1 MGHDK, CDR2 SYGVNS. CDR3 bases: TGTGCCAGCAGTTTTAACCAGGGAGGTTCACCCCTCCACTTT. Protein sequence: CASSFNQGGSPLHF.

This clonotype was seen many times. The chain employs TRBV29-1 and TRBJ1-2, with 9 bases fitting TRBD1. The CDR3 runs to 13 residues. Germline assignment: CDR1 SQVTM and CDR2 ANQGSEA. V shed 5 bases and J 6 bases; nucleotides not matched to a gene: 7. The DNA of the CDR3 is TGCAGCGTTACCGGACAGGGGTTAGATGGCTACACCTTC. Amino acid sequence: CSVTGQGLDGYTF.

The V and J genes are TRBV20-1 and TRBJ2-7; D might be TRBD1 (5 bases). The germline V and J ends were trimmed by 1 base and 3 bases, with 13 bases remaining between them. The CDR3 runs to 14 residues. Per germline, CDR1 DFQATT and CDR2 SNEGSKA (reference sequence). CDR3 sequence: CSARGAGSHYEQYF. The CDR3 bases are TGCAGTGCTAGAGGGGCAGGGTCCCACTACGAGCAGTACTTC.

This clonotype was observed at least ten times. The V and J genes are TRBV24-1 and TRBJ2-2; TRBD1 matches at 9 bases. V was pared by 3 bases and J by 2 bases, with 3 bases of the junction left unmatched. The germline V gene encodes CDR1 KGHDR and CDR2 SFDVKD. This CDR3 has 16 amino acids. The CDR3 bases are TGTGCCACCAGTGATGTGGGACAGGGTAACACCGGGGAGCTGTTTTTT. Translation gives CATSDVGQGNTGELFF.

The chain is built from TRBV11-2 and TRBJ2-2, with D uncertain. V lost 9 bases, J lost 6 bases, and 11 bases lay in between. Per germline, CDR1 SGHAT and CDR2 FQNNGV. The CDR3 covers 12 residues. DNA for the CDR3: TGTGCCAGTGACGGACCTCCCGGGGAGCTGTTTTTT. Translation: CASDGPPGELFF.

The chain carries TRBV7-8 and TRBJ1-5; 9 nucleotides match TRBD1. V trimming: 6 bases; J trimming: 3 bases; junction bases outside the gene matches: 6. The CDR3 has 15 amino acids. CDR1 and CDR2 (germline): SGHVS, FQNEAQ. The CDR3, as DNA: TGTGCCAGCAGTTGGGACAGGGCGATCAATCAGCCCCAGCATTTT. Protein: CASSWDRAINQPQHF.

This clonotype was picked up a small number of times. The rearrangement uses TRBV19 and TRBJ1-2, with 7 bases that match TRBD1. Germline CDR1 is LNHDA and CDR2 is SQIVND (reference sequence). The ends lost 9 bases at V and 3 bases at J; junction bases unmatched: 7. The CDR3 has 13 residues. In DNA, the CDR3 is TGTGCCAGCAAGCAGGGGGGAGACTATGGCTACACCTTC. This encodes CASKQGGDYGYTF.